Listed below are T cell receptor beta chains from one sample, sequenced in a study of blood T cell repertoires in COVID-19. TCRdb's table, derived via immunoSEQ multiplex PCR, lists solely in-frame clones and lacks some. The sample includes 130,000 to 150,000 clones, 80% to 90% of them seen just once. The sample taken for sequencing was PBMCs or T cells enriched from blood (not recorded which). These receptors all come from a man aged 55-75 years who had recovered from COVID-19. The CDR3 runs from the conserved cysteine through the conserved F or W. Fields, in order: clone size, V gene, CDR3 length, J gene, D gene, CDR3 protein. D genes are given only for firm matches. Expanded clones get a size class; other rows say once, few or many, or leave the size out.

NA	TRBV5-1	13	TRBJ2-7	NA	CASSGQETYEQYF
NA	TRBV27	14	TRBJ1-1	NA	CASSLSEGRTEAFF
NA	TRBV9	15	TRBJ2-7	TRBD1	CASSVGDSRSYEQYF
NA	TRBV12-3/TRBV12-4	13	TRBJ2-7	NA	CASSDRHSYEQYF
NA	TRBV7-9	12	TRBJ2-7	NA	CASSHRSYEQYF
NA	TRBV10-3	13	TRBJ1-2	TRBD1	CAITGQGRYGYTF
NA	TRBV30	15	TRBJ2-3	NA	CAWSLTSSSTDTQYF
NA	TRBV28	13	TRBJ2-1	NA	CASSFPSRNEQFF
NA	TRBV5-4	13	TRBJ1-1	NA	CASSLVGATEAFF
NA	TRBV30	16	TRBJ1-4	NA	CAWSGGNRALNEKLFF
NA	TRBV19	16	TRBJ1-2	TRBD1	CASSTWLPGGDDGYTF
NA	TRBV21-1	11	TRBJ1-1	NA	CASRRNTEAFF
few	TRBV10-3	15	TRBJ2-5	TRBD2	CAISSTSGGQETQYF
NA	TRBV11-2	11	TRBJ2-1	TRBD2	CASSSGTKQFF
NA	TRBV2	16	TRBJ2-3	NA	CASMGGSGNIADTQYF
NA	TRBV18	15	TRBJ1-1	NA	CASSELQGGGTEAFF
NA	TRBV28	17	TRBJ1-5	NA	CASSPRAGFYTDQPQHF
NA	TRBV12-3/TRBV12-4	11	TRBJ2-1	NA	CASSRLGEQFF